This TCR beta chain derives from a study of blood T cell repertoires in COVID-19. Study-wide context: The United States, Italy and Spain were the sources of the acute and convalescent COVID-19 samples.

CDR1 and CDR2 from the germline V gene are SGHAT and FQNNGV. The CDR3 has 14 residues. V shed 5 bases, J shed 4 bases, and the junction held 6 bases outside the gene matches. Participants had their cohort set by participant-reported clinical history. Repertoires were generated with immunoSEQ multiplex PCR, while TCRdb's copy carries only in-frame clones and drops some. The repertoire holds roughly 260,000 clones, with about 89% as singletons. This chain links TRBV11-2 with TRBJ1-2, with TRBD1 identical over 8 bases. The source material was PBMCs or T cells enriched from blood (not recorded which). The TCR comes from a woman between 18 and 29 years old who had recovered from COVID-19. The CDR3 DNA reads TGTGCCAGCAGCCCACAGGGGGGCACCTATGGCTACACCTTC. Amino acids: CASSPQGGTYGYTF.